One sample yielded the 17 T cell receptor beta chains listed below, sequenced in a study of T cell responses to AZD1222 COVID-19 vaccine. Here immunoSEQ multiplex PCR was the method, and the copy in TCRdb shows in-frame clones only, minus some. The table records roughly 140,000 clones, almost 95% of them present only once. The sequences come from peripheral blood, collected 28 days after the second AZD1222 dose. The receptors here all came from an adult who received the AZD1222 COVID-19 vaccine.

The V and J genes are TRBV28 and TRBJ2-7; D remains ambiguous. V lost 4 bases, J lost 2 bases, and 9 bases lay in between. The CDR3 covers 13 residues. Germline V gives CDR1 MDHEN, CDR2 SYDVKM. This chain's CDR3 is CASSYPGTYEQYF. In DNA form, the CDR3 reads TGTGCCAGCAGTTACCCAGGAACCTACGAGCAGTACTTC.

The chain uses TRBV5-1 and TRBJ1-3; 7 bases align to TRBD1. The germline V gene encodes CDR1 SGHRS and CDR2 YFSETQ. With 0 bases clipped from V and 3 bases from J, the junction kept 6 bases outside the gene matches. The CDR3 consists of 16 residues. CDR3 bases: TGCGCCAGCAGCTTGGAAGACAGGGTTAATGGAAACACCATATATTTT. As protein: CASSLEDRVNGNTIYF. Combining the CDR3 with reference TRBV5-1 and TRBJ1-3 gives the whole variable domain KAGVTQTPRYLIKTRGQQVTLSCSPISGHRSVSWYQQTPGQGLQFLFEYFSETQRNKGNFPGRFSGRQFSNSRSEMNVSTLELGDSALYLCASSLEDRVNGNTIYFGEGSWLTVV.

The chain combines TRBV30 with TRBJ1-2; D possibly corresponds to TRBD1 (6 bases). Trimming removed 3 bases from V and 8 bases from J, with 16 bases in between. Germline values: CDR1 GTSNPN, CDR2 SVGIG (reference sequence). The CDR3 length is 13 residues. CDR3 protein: CAWSAQGVRGYTF. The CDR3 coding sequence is TGTGCCTGGAGCGCACAGGGAGTGAGAGGCTACACCTTC. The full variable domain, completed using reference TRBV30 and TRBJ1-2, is SQTIHQWPATLVQPVGSPLSLECTVEGTSNPNLYWYRQAAGRGLQLLFYSVGIGQISSEVPQNLSASRPQDRQFILSSKKLLLSDSGFYLCAWSAQGVRGYTFGSGTRLTVV.

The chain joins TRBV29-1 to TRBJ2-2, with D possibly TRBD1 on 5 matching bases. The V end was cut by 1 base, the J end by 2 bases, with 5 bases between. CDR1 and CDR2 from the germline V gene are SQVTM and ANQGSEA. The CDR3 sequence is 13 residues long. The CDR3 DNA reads TGCAGCGTTGAAGGGGGCAACACCGGGGAGCTGTTTTTT. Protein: CSVEGGNTGELFF.

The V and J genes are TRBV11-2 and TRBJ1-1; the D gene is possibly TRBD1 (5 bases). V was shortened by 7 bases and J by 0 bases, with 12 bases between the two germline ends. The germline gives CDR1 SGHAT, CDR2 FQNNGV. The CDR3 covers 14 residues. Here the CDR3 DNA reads TGTGCCAGCATCCCGGGCAGGGTGAACACTGAAGCTTTCTTT. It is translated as CASIPGRVNTEAFF. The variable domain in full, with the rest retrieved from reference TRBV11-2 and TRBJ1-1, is EAGVAQSPRYKIIEKRQSVAFWCNPISGHATLYWYQQILGQGPKLLIQFQNNGVVDDSQLPKDRFSAERLKGVDSTLKIQPAKLEDSAVYLCASIPGRVNTEAFFGQGTRLTVV.

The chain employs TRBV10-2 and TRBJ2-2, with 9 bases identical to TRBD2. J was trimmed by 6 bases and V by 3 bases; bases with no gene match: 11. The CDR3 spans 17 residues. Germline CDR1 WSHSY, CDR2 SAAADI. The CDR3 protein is CASSDPHGGGASGELFF. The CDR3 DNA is TGCGCCAGCAGTGACCCCCATGGCGGGGGGGCCTCCGGGGAGCTGTTTTTT.

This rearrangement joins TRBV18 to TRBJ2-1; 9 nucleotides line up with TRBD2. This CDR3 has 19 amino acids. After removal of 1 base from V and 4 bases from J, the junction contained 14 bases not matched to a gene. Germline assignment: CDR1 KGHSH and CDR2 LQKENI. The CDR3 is CASSPRNPSGVKGYNEQFF. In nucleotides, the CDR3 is TGTGCCAGCTCACCACGTAACCCTAGCGGGGTTAAAGGGTACAATGAGCAGTTCTTC.

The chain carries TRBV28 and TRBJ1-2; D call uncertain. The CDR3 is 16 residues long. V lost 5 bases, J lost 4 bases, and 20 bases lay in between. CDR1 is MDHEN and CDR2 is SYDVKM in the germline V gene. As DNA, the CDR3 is TGTGCCAGCAGTCTGATTGGGCCGGGAGACGCCTATGGCTACACCTTC. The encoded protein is CASSLIGPGDAYGYTF.

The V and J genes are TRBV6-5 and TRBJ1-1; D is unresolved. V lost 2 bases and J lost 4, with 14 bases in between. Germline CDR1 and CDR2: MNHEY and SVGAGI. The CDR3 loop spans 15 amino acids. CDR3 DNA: TGTGCCAGCAGTTACGGTTGGCAGATCGGCACTGAAGCTTTCTTT. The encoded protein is CASSYGWQIGTEAFF.

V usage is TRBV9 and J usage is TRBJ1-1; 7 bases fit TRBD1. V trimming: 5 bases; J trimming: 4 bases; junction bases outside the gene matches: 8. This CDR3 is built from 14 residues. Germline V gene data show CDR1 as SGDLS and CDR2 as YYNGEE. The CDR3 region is CASRAGGKITEAFF. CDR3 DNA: TGTGCCAGCAGGGCAGGGGGAAAGATCACTGAAGCTTTCTTT. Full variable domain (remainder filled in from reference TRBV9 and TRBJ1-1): DSGVTQTPKHLITATGQRVTLRCSPRSGDLSVYWYQQSLDQGLQFLIQYYNGEERAKGNILERFSAQQFPDLHSELNLSSLELGDSALYFCASRAGGKITEAFFGQGTRLTVV.

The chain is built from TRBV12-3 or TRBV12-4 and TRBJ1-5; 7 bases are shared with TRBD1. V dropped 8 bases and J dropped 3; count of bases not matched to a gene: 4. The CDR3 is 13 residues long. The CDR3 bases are TGTGCCAGCGGACAGGTAAACAATCAGCCCCAGCATTTT. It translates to CASGQVNNQPQHF.

The CDR3 nucleotides are TGTGCCAGCAGCGTTGCAACTAATGAAAAACTGTTTTTT. It is translated as CASSVATNEKLFF. The J gene is TRBJ1-4, the V gene TRBV27; the D is unclear. CDR3 length: 13 residues. The germline gives CDR1 MNHEY, CDR2 SMNVEV (reference sequence). Trimming cost V 6 bases and J 0 bases, with 5 bases left between them.

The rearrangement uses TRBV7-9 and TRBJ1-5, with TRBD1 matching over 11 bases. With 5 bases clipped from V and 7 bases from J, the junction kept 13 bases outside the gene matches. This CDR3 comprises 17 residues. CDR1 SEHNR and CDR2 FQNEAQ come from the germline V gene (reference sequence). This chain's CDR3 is CASSLFTGTGGVQPQHF. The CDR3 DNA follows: TGTGCCAGCAGCCTCTTTACCGGGACAGGGGGGGTACAGCCCCAGCATTTT.

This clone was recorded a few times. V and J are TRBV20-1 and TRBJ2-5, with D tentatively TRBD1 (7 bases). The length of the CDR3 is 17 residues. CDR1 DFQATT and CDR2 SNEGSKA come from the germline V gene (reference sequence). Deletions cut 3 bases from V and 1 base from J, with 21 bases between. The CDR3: CSASLRGTESSQETQYF. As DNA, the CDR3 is TGCAGTGCTAGTTTGCGCGGGACAGAAAGTTCCCAAGAGACCCAGTACTTC.

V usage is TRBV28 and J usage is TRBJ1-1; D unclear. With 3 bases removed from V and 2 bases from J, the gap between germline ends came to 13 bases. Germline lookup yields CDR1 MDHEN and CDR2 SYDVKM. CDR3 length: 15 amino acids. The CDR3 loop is CASSFLVRLNTEAFF. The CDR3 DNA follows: TGTGCCAGCAGTTTTTTGGTTCGGCTAAACACTGAAGCTTTCTTT.

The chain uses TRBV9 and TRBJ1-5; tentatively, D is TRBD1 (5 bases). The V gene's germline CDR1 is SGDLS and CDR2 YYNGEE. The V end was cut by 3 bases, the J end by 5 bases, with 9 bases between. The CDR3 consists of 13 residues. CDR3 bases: TGTGCCAGCAGCGCGGGGGGGGATCAGCCCCAGCATTTT. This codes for CASSAGGDQPQHF.

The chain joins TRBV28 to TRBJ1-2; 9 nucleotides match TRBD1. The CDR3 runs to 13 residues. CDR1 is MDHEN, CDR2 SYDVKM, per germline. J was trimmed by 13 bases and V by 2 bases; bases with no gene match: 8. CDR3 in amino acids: CASSLTGGAKGTF. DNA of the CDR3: TGTGCCAGCAGTTTAACAGGGGGCGCGAAGGGCACCTTC.